This T cell receptor (beta chain) stems from a study of spatial heterogeneity in lung cancer. Study-level points and caveats: Expanded TCRs that were ubiquitous or regional had counts tracking ubiquitous and regional nonsynonymous mutations, respectively. In tumors, expanded intratumoral alpha and beta TCR counts tracked mutation counts.

This clonotype is medium-sized within its sample. The antigen remains undetermined. TCRdb recomputed calls from the 5' RACE reads with MiXCR, one row per CDR3 protein. This repertoire shows about 23,000 distinct CDR3 sequences, 4.8% found once; its top ten account for 9% to 10%. The sample's time point: sample taken at primary tumor resection. The sample was lung tumor tissue, taken at surgery. The clonotype originates from a male donor with early-stage non-small cell lung cancer.

This CDR3 is CASSRGGLLYNEQFF. In DNA form, the CDR3 reads TGTGCCAGCAGTCGTGGGGGGTTATTATACAATGAGCAGTTCTTC. This chain connects TRBV12-3 or TRBV12-4 to TRBJ2-1, with D maybe TRBD2 (6 bases). CDR3 length: 15 residues. V gave up 5 bases and J gave up 4 bases, with 15 bases separating them.